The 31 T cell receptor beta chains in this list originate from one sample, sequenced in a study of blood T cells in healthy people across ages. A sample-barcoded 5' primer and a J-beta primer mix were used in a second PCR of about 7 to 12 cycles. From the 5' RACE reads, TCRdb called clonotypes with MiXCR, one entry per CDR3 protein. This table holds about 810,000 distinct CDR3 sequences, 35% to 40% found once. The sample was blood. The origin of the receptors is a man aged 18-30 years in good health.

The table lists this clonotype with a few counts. The CDR3 protein is CATSDRRQGANTGELFF. CDR3 sequence (DNA): TGTGCCACCAGTGACCGAAGACAGGGGGCGAACACCGGGGAGCTGTTTTTT. This rearrangement joins TRBV24-1 to TRBJ2-2, with TRBD1 identical over 9 bases. The CDR3 has 17 amino acids. From germline, CDR1 is KGHDR and CDR2 SFDVKD. The trim removed 4 bases at V and 0 bases at J, leaving 5 bases unmatched.

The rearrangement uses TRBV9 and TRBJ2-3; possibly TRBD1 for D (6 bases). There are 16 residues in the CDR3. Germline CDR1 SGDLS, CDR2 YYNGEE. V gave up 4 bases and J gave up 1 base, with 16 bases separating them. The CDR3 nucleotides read TGTGCCAGCAGCCCGCGCTCAGGGGTGGGCACAGATACGCAGTATTTT. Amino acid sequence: CASSPRSGVGTDTQYF.

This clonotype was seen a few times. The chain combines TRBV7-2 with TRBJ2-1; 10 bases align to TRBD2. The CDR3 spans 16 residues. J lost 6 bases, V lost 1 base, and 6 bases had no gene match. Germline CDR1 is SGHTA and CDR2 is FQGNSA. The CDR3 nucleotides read TGTGCCAGCAGCTTAGATTCCAGCGGGGGGGTCAATGAGCAGTTCTTC. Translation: CASSLDSSGGVNEQFF.

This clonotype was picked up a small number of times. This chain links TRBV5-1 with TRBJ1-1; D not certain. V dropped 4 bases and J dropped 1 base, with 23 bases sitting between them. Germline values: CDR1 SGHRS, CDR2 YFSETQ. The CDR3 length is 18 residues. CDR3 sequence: CASSLTRELYLTNTEAFF. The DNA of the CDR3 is TGCGCCAGCAGCCTAACCCGCGAGCTTTACCTCACGAACACTGAAGCTTTCTTT. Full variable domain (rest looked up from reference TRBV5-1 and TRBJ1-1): KAGVTQTPRYLIKTRGQQVTLSCSPISGHRSVSWYQQTPGQGLQFLFEYFSETQRNKGNFPGRFSGRQFSNSRSEMNVSTLELGDSALYLCASSLTRELYLTNTEAFFGQGTRLTVV.

The CDR3: CASSQDYQTRRGSTEAFF. CDR3 bases: TGCGCCAGCAGCCAAGATTATCAAACGAGAAGGGGCAGCACTGAAGCTTTCTTT. The genes are TRBV4-1 and TRBJ1-1, with a tentative D call TRBD1 (5 bases). V was clipped by 0 bases and J by 4 bases, with 21 bases between them. The CDR3 totals 18 residues. In germline, CDR1 is MGHRA, CDR2 YSYEKL.

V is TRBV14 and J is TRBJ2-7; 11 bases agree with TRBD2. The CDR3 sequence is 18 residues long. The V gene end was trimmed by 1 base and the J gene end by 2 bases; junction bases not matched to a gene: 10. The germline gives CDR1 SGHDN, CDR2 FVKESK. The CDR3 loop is CASSQAGGSSGGTYEQYF. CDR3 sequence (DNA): TGTGCCAGCAGCCAAGCGGGTGGTTCTAGCGGGGGGACCTACGAGCAGTACTTC.

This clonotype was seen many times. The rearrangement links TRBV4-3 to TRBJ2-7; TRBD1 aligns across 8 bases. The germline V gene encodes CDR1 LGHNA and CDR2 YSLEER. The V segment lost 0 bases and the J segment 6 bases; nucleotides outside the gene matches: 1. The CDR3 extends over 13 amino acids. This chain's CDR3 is CASSQEQGGEQYF. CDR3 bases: TGCGCCAGCAGCCAAGAACAGGGGGGCGAGCAGTACTTC.

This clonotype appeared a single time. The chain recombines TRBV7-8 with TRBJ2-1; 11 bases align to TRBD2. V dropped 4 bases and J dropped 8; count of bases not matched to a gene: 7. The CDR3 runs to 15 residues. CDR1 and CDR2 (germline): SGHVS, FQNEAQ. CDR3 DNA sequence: TGTGCCAGCAGCTCATTAGCGGGGGGGGGCTATGAGCAGTTCTTC. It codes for CASSSLAGGGYEQFF.

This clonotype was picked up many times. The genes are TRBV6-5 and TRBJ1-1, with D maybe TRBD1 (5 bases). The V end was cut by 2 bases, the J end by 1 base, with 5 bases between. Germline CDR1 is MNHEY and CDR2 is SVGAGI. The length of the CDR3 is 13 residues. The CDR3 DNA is TGTGCCAGCAGTTACGGGGGGAACACTGAAGCTTTCTTT. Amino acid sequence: CASSYGGNTEAFF.

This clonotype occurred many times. The CDR3 nucleotides read TGTGCCAGCAGCTTAGGTACAAGGCCAACCCCTAATGAAAAACTGTTTTTT. This translates into CASSLGTRPTPNEKLFF. The genes are TRBV7-6 and TRBJ1-4; no clear D. CDR1 is SGHVS, CDR2 FNYEAQ, per germline. The CDR3 totals 17 residues. The germline V and J ends were trimmed by 1 base and 3 bases, with 15 bases remaining between them.

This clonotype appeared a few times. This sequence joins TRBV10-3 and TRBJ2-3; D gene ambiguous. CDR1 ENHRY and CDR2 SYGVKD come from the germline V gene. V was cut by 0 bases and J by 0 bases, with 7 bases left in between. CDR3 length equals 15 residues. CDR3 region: CAISESNQSTDTQYF. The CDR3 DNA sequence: TGTGCCATCAGTGAGTCGAACCAGAGCACAGATACGCAGTATTTT.

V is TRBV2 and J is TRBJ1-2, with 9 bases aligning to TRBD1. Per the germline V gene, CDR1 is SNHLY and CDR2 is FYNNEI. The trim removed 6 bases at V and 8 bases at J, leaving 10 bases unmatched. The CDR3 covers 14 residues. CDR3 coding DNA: TGTGCCAGCAGAGGGGACAGGGTCTACAAGGGCTACACCTTC. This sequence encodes CASRGDRVYKGYTF.

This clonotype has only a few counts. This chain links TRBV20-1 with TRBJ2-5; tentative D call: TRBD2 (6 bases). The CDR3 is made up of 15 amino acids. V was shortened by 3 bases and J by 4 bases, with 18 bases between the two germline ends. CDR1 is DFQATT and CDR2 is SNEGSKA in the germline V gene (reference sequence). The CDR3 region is CSASVPRLVGETQYF. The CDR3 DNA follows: TGCAGTGCTAGTGTCCCCAGACTAGTAGGAGAGACCCAGTACTTC.

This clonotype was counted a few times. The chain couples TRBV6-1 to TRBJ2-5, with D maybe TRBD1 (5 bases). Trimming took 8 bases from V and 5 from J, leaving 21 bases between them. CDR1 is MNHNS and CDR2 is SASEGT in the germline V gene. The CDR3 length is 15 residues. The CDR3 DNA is TGTGCCAGCGGGAAAGGTGGGATTGGGGCGGAGACCCAGTACTTC. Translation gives CASGKGGIGAETQYF.

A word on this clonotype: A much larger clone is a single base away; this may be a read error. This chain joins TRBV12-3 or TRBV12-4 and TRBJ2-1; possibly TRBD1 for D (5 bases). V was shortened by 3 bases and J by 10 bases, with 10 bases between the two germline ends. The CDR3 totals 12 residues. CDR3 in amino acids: CASSFTGGEQFF. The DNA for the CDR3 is TGTGCCAGCAGTTTCACAGGCGGCGAGCAGTTCTTC.

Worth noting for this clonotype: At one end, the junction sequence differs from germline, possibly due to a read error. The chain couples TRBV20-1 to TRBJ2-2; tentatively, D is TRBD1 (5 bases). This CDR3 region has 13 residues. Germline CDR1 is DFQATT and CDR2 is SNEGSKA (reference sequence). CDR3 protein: CSARPGSAGELFF. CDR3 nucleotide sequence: TGCAGCGCTAGGCCAGGGTCAGCCGGGGAGCTGTTTTTT.

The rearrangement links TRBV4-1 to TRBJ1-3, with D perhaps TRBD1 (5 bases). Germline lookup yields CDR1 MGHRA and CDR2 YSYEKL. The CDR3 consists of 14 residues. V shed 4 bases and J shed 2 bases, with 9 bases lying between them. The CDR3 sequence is CASSLDTTGNTIYF. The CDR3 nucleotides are TGCGCCAGCAGCCTGGACACTACTGGAAACACCATATATTTT.

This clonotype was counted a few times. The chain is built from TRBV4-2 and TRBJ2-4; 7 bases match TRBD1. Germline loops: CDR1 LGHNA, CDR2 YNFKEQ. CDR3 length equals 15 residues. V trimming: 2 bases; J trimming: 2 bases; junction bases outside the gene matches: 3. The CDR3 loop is CASSQLDRTKNIQYF. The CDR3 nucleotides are TGTGCCAGCAGCCAACTGGACAGGACCAAAAACATTCAGTACTTC.

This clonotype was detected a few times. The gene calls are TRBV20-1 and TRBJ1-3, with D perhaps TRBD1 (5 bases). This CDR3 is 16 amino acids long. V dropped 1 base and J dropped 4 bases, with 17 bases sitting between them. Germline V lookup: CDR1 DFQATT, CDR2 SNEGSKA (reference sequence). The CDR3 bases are TGCAGTGCTAGAGTCTACCCCGGGACCCAGGGAAACACCATATATTTT. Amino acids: CSARVYPGTQGNTIYF.

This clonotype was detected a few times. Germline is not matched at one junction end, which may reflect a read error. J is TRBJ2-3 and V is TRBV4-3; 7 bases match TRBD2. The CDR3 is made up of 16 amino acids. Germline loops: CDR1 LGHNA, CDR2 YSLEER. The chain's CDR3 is CASSQAPAGLSDTRYF. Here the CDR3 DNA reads TGCGCCAGCAGCCAAGCCCCAGCGGGGTTGTCAGATACGCGGTATTTT.

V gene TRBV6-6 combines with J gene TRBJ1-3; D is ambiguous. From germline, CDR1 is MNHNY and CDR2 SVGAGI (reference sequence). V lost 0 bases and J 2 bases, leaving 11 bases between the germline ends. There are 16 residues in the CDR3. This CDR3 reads CASSYSGRLTGNTIYF. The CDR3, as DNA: TGTGCCAGCAGTTACTCAGGGAGGCTGACTGGAAACACCATATATTTT.

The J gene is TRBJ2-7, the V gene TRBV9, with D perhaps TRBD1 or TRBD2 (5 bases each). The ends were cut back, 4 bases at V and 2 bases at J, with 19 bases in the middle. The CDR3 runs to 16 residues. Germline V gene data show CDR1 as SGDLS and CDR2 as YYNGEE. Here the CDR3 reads CASSSTGTEVTYEQYF. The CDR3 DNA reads TGTGCCAGCAGCTCAACCGGGACGGAGGTTACCTACGAGCAGTACTTC.

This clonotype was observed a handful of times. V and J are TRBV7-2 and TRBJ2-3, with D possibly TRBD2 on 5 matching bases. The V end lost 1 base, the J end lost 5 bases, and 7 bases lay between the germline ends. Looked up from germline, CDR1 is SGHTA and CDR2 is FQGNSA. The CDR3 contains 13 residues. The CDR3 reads CASSLERRDTQYF. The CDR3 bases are TGTGCCAGCAGCTTAGAGCGGAGAGATACGCAGTATTTT.

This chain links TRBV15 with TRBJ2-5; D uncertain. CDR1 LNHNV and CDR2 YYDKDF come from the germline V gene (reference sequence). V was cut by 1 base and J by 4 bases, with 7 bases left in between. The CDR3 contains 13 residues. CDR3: CATSRAKPETQYF. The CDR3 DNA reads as TGTGCCACCAGCAGAGCGAAACCAGAGACCCAGTACTTC.

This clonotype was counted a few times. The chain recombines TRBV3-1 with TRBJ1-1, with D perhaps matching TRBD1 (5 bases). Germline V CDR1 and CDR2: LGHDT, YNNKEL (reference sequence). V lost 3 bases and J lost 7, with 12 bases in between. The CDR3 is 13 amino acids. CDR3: CASSHGGEREAFF. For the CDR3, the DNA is TGTGCCAGCAGCCATGGGGGGGAGCGTGAAGCTTTCTTT.

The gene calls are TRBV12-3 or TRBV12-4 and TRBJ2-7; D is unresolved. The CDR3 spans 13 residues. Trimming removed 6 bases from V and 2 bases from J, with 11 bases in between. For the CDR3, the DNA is TGTGCCAGCAGCCTCAGGACCACCTACGAGCAGTACGTC. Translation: CASSLRTTYEQYV.

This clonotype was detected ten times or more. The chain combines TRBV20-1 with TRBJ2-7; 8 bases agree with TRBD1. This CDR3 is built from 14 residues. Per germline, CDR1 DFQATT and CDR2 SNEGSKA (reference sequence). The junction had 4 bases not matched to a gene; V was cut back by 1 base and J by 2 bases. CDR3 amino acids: CSARGDRSPYEQYF. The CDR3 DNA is TGCAGTGCTAGAGGGGACAGGTCCCCCTACGAGCAGTACTTC.

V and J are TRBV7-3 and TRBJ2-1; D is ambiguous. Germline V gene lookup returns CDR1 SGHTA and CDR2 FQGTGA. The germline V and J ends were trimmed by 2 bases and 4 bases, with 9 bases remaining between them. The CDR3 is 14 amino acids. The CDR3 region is CASSLGQEYNEQFF. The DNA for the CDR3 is TGTGCCAGCAGCTTAGGGCAGGAGTACAATGAGCAGTTCTTC.

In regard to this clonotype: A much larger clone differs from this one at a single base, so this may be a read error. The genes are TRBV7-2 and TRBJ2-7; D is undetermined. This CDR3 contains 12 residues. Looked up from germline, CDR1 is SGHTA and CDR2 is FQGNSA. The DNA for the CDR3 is TGTGCCTGCAGCTTCAATATGGGGGAGCAGTACTTC. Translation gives CACSFNMGEQYF.

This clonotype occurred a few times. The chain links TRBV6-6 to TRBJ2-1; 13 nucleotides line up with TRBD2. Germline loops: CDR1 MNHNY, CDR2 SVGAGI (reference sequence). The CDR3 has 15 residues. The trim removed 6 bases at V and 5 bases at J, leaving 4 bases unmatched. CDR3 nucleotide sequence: TGTGCCAGCAGGTCACTAGCGGGGGGGGACAATGAGCAGTTCTTC. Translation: CASRSLAGGDNEQFF.

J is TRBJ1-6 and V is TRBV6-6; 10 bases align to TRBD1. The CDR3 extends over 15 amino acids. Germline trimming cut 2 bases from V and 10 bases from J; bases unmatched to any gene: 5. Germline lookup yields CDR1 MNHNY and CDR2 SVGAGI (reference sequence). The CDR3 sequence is CASSYPDRGGSPLHF. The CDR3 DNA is TGTGCCAGCAGTTACCCGGACAGGGGGGGATCACCCCTCCACTTT.